The text below deals with one T cell receptor (beta chain). Its antigen is undetermined. Clones were sequenced by immunoSEQ multiplex PCR, and TCRdb holds only the in-frame ones, with some missing. Here the sample spans 20,000 to 25,000 clones, 65% to 85% being singletons. The data belong to a study of Tregs in tolerant kidney transplant recipients. Related graft donors supplied nonmyeloablative bone marrow transplants, and mixed chimerism was transient. Unstimulated regulatory T cells (CD4+CD25+CD127-), CD4+CD25- non-regulatory cells, CD4 and CD8 cells were FACS-sorted from thawed PBMCs. Trimming removed 7 bases from V and 3 bases from J, with 9 bases in between. CDR3 length equals 13 residues. The V gene's germline CDR1 is LNHDA and CDR2 SQIVND (reference sequence). Study findings and constraints: Tolerant patients' donor-specific Tregs expanded beyond overall Tregs, suggesting antigen-driven growth. This study did not directly address biological reproducibility.

This sequence joins TRBV19 and TRBJ2-2, with D hard to call. The sequence came from a human patient who received a combined kidney and bone marrow transplant. Some T cells may arise from the graft donor. Sequenced material: CD8+ T cells from blood (PBMCs), taken 6 months after the transplant. Here the CDR3 DNA reads TGTGCCAGTATACAGCCCTACACCGGGGAGCTGTTTTTT. It specifies CASIQPYTGELFF.